The clone carrying this T cell receptor (beta chain) was picked up many times. The record originates from a study of HIV-infected children after antiretroviral therapy interruption. Study in general: Interruption-arm sampling covered weeks 0, 12, interruption end (24 or 48), and about 3 years post-study.

RNA-based 3' RACE libraries used unique molecular identifiers. Using its own MiXCR run on the 3' RACE reads, TCRdb lists one record per CDR3 protein. The sample lists about 46,000 distinct CDR3 sequences, more than 3.5% occurring once. Treatment of the sample: PENTA 11 planned treatment interruption arm or continuous ART arm. Only samples with at least 5 million viable PBMCs qualified. V shed 7 bases and J shed 8 bases, with 9 bases lying between them. In germline, CDR1 is SNHLY, CDR2 FYNNEI. This CDR3 has 11 residues. The J gene is TRBJ2-1, the V gene TRBV2; D is unresolved. The sequence was collected from a pool of human donors with HIV. Sequenced material: CD45RA+ CD4+ T cells from PBMCs, pooled from several time points, taken from a donor given antiretroviral therapy, either interrupted or continuous. Indicated subset: naive CD4+ CD45RA+ CD45RO- T cells. Written as DNA, the CDR3 is TGTGCCAGCACCGAGAGCTATGAGCAGTTCTTC. Its translation is CASTESYEQFF.